These 15 T cell receptor beta chains were all obtained from the same sample, sequenced in a study of T cell repertoires in cytomegalovirus infection. No antigen has been assigned to these receptors. A single record per CDR3 protein comes from TCRdb applying MiXCR to the reads. The table records roughly 700,000 distinct CDR3 sequences, 33% of them present only once. The sample consisted of cultured PBMCs, taken from culture after CMV antigen stimulation. The receptors shown here come from a human donor in good health (CMV status not recorded). Some clones in this sample may be carry-over from other donors' samples.

This clonotype was detected only a few times. The rearrangement uses TRBV5-4 and TRBJ1-4; 8 positions agree with TRBD1. V shed 4 bases, J shed 7 bases, and the junction held 6 bases outside the gene matches. Germline-derived CDR1 and CDR2 are SGHNT and YYREEE (reference sequence). The CDR3 totals 14 residues. The CDR3 region is CASSRQGAGEKLFF. Here the CDR3 DNA reads TGTGCCAGCAGCCGGCAGGGGGCGGGTGAAAAACTGTTTTTT.

This chain connects TRBV2 to TRBJ1-2, with D possibly matching TRBD1 (6 bases). In germline, CDR1 is SNHLY, CDR2 FYNNEI. V was clipped by 10 bases and J by 4 bases, with 13 bases between them. The CDR3 has 12 residues. CDR3 sequence reads: CATRGGGYGYTF. In DNA form, the CDR3 reads TGTGCCACCCGGGGAGGGGGCTATGGCTACACCTTC.

The J gene is TRBJ1-2, the V gene TRBV14; D possibly corresponds to TRBD1 (5 bases). The CDR3 runs 16 residues. Germline values: CDR1 SGHDN, CDR2 FVKESK. Trimming removed 4 bases at V and 4 bases at J, with 19 bases between. The CDR3 loop is CASSPRPRPGAYGYTF. CDR3 sequence (DNA): TGTGCCAGCAGCCCCAGGCCGCGCCCTGGGGCCTATGGCTACACCTTC. The full variable domain, in which reference TRBV14 and TRBJ1-2 provide the parts outside the CDR3, is EAGVTQFPSHSVIEKGQTVTLRCDPISGHDNLYWYRRVMGKEIKFLLHFVKESKQDESGMPNNRFLAERTGGTYSTLKVQPAELEDSGVYFCASSPRPRPGAYGYTFGSGTRLTVV.

This chain uses TRBV5-5 with TRBJ1-5, with D possibly being TRBD1 (6 bases). Trimming removed 4 bases at V and 1 base at J, with 15 bases between. The germline CDR1 and CDR2 sequences are SGHKS and YYEKEE (reference sequence). This CDR3 has 16 amino acids. The DNA of the CDR3 is TGTGCCAGCAGCGTAGGAGGGGGTAGCAGCAATCAGCCCCAGCATTTT. Protein product: CASSVGGGSSNQPQHF.

V gene TRBV19 combines with J gene TRBJ2-7; D remains unclear. Looked up from germline, CDR1 is LNHDA and CDR2 is SQIVND (reference sequence). This CDR3 region has 15 residues. V gave up 5 bases and J gave up 0 bases, with 14 bases separating them. CDR3 sequence (DNA): TGTGCCAGTAGTCCCGAGGCGGACGGCTCCTACGAGCAGTACTTC. Its protein product is CASSPEADGSYEQYF.

This rearrangement joins TRBV10-3 to TRBJ2-7; 9 bases align to TRBD1. The germline gives CDR1 ENHRY, CDR2 SYGVKD. CDR3 size: 15 residues. V dropped 4 bases and J dropped 7; count of bases not matched to a gene: 11. CDR3 amino acids: CAISGPGTGRPEQYF. DNA for the CDR3: TGTGCCATCAGTGGACCCGGGACAGGGAGACCTGAGCAGTACTTC.

The chain is built from TRBV4-1 and TRBJ2-3, with D possibly being TRBD2 (7 bases). Germline CDR1 is MGHRA and CDR2 is YSYEKL. V dropped 4 bases and J dropped 6 bases, with 17 bases sitting between them. The CDR3 is made up of 15 amino acids. The CDR3 reads CASSLTSWGRDTQYF. DNA of the CDR3: TGCGCCAGCAGCCTGACTAGCTGGGGGCGGGATACGCAGTATTTT.

This clonotype was picked up a small number of times. The rearrangement links TRBV27 to TRBJ2-1; D possibly corresponds to TRBD2 (5 bases). Germline V lookup: CDR1 MNHEY, CDR2 SMNVEV (reference sequence). The CDR3 is 17 residues long. V was clipped by 0 bases and J by 8 bases, with 20 bases between them. Written as DNA, the CDR3 is TGTGCCAGCAGTTTATCTGTAGGGAGTGGGGTAGGCGATGAGCAGTTCTTC. Encoded protein: CASSLSVGSGVGDEQFF.

The chain has TRBV6-2 or TRBV6-3 and TRBJ2-1; a possible D gene is TRBD2 (6 bases). Between the trimmed V and J ends, which lost 4 bases and 3 bases, there was a span of 16 bases. Germline V gene sequence: CDR1 MNHEY, CDR2 SVGEGT. There are 16 residues in the CDR3. CDR3 in amino acids: CASSSPGTQIYNEQFF. In DNA form, the CDR3 reads TGTGCCAGCAGTTCCCCCGGGACTCAAATCTACAATGAGCAGTTCTTC.

This sequence joins TRBV28 and TRBJ2-7; 8 positions match TRBD1. This CDR3 has 14 amino acids. The germline CDR1 and CDR2 sequences are MDHEN and SYDVKM. V gave up 6 bases and J gave up 5 bases; unmatched junction bases: 9. The CDR3 sequence is CASRWDRRGNEQYF. CDR3 bases: TGTGCCAGCAGGTGGGACAGGAGAGGGAACGAGCAGTACTTC. The variable domain in full, with the rest retrieved from reference TRBV28 and TRBJ2-7, is DVKVTQSSRYLVKRTGEKVFLECVQDMDHENMFWYRQDPGLGLRLIYFSYDVKMKEKGDIPEGYSVSREKKERFSLILESASTNQTSMYLCASRWDRRGNEQYFGPGTRLTVT.

The V gene is TRBV29-1, the J gene TRBJ2-5; no definite D call. CDR1 and CDR2 from the germline V gene are SQVTM and ANQGSEA. V lost 4 bases, J lost 3 bases, and 9 bases lay in between. This CDR3 has 12 amino acids. The chain's CDR3 is CSVGRGEETQYF. In DNA, the CDR3 is TGCAGCGTTGGGAGAGGTGAAGAGACCCAGTACTTC.

The J gene is TRBJ2-1, the V gene TRBV20-1; a weak D match, TRBD1 (6 bases). This CDR3 region has 15 residues. V lost 6 bases and J 3 bases, leaving 18 bases between the germline ends. The germline V gene encodes CDR1 DFQATT and CDR2 SNEGSKA (reference sequence). CDR3 DNA sequence: TGCAGTGCCTTGTTGGGGGCCTTTAGCTACAATGAGCAGTTCTTC. Its translation: CSALLGAFSYNEQFF.

The gene calls are TRBV11-3 and TRBJ2-2; 7 nucleotides agree with TRBD1. CDR3 length: 16 residues. Germline values: CDR1 SGHNT, CDR2 YENEEA. J was trimmed by 0 bases and V by 0 bases; bases with no gene match: 1. This CDR3 is CASSLDGTANTGELFF. DNA of the CDR3: TGTGCCAGCAGCTTAGATGGGACAGCGAACACCGGGGAGCTGTTTTTT.

This clonotype has only a few counts. The chain is built from TRBV28 and TRBJ1-3, with D maybe TRBD1 (6 bases). The CDR3 covers 15 residues. Germline assignment: CDR1 MDHEN and CDR2 SYDVKM. The germline V and J ends were trimmed by 2 bases and 7 bases, with 15 bases remaining between them. The CDR3 reads CASSLPGHLRNTIYF. The DNA of the CDR3 is TGTGCCAGCAGTTTACCGGGACACTTGAGGAACACCATATATTTT.

The chain carries TRBV6-2 or TRBV6-3 and TRBJ2-3; 10 bases are a match to TRBD2. Germline CDR1 MNHEY, CDR2 SVGEGT. V lost 5 bases, J lost 2 bases, and 4 bases stayed unmatched. The CDR3 has 15 amino acids. CDR3 region: CASSGTSAITDTQYF. Written as DNA, the CDR3 is TGTGCCAGCAGTGGGACTAGCGCTATCACAGATACGCAGTATTTT.